This T cell receptor beta chain came from a study of T cells in Graves' hyperthyroidism and ophthalmopathy. Study information: Peripheral blood draws took place at initial diagnosis, ahead of any treatment.

TCR beta CDR3 regions were amplified from RNA. First-round RT-PCR of the TCR CDR3 relied on the HTBI primer set. TCRdb re-called the multiplex PCR reads with MiXCR, one entry per CDR3 protein. The top ten hold about 11% of the sample, which has approximately 400,000 distinct CDR3 sequences, approximately 14% seen once. Per the germline V gene, CDR1 is SEHNR and CDR2 is FQNEAQ (reference sequence). V gave up 8 bases and J gave up 8 bases; unmatched junction bases: 12. The CDR3 runs 15 residues. Findings of the study overall: Most thyroid clonotypes that were expanded above 0.001 also turned up in blood. In validation, the model predicted ophthalmopathy. These predictions came a median about 6.5 months before onset.

This clonotype has a count of ten or more. As yet, its antigen is unknown. The receptor was derived from a woman aged 60-75 years with Graves' hyperthyroidism. Sequenced input: blood. The chain carries TRBV7-9 and TRBJ2-1; 10 nucleotides line up with TRBD2. CDR3 sequence reads: CASRVPAGGKDEQFF. CDR3 nucleotide sequence: TGTGCCAGCCGCGTCCCAGCGGGAGGGAAGGATGAGCAGTTCTTC.